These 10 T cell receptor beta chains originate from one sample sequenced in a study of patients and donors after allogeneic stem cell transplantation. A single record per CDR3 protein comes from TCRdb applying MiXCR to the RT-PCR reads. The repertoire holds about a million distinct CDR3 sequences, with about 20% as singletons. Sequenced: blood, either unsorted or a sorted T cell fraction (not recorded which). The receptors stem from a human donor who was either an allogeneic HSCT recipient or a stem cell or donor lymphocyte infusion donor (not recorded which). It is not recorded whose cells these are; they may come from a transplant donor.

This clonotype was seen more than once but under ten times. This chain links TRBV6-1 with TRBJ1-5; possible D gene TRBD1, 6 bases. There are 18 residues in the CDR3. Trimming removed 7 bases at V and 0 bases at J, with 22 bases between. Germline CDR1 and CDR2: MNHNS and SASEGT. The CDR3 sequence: CASTERGGTIYSNQPQHF. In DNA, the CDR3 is TGTGCCAGCACTGAGAGGGGGGGGACTATCTATAGCAATCAGCCCCAGCATTTT.

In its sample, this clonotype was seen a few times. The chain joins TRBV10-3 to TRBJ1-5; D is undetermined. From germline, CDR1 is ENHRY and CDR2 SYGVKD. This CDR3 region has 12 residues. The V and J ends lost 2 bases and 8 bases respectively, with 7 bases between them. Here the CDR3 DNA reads TGTGCCATCAGTGAGGGGAGGGAGCCCCAGCATTTT. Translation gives CAISEGREPQHF.

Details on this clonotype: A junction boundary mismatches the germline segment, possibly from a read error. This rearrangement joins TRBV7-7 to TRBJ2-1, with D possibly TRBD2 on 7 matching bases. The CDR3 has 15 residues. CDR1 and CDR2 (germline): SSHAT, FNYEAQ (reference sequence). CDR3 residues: CASSPLGGAVDEQFF. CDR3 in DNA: TGTGCTAGCAGCCCCCTAGGGGGGGCCGTTGATGAGCAGTTCTTC.

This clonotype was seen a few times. The CDR3 DNA is TGTGCCAGCAGTGAAACAGGGAGTGCTCAGCCCCAGCATTTT. Translated, it gives CASSETGSAQPQHF. This chain connects TRBV6-1 to TRBJ1-5; D perhaps matches TRBD1 (6 bases). Trimming pared 2 bases from V and 6 bases from J, leaving 11 bases between. CDR3 length: 14 residues. Germline CDR1 is MNHNS and CDR2 is SASEGT.

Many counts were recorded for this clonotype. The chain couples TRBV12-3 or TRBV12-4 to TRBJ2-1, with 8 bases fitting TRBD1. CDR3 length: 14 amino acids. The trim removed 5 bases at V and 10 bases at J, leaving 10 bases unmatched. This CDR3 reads CASSLESDRAEQFF. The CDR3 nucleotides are TGTGCCAGCAGTCTAGAGTCGGACAGGGCAGAGCAGTTCTTC.

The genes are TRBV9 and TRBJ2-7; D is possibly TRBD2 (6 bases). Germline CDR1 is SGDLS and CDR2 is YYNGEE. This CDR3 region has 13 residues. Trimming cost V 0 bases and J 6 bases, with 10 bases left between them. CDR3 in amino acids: CASSVDGRSEQYF. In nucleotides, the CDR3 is TGTGCCAGCAGCGTAGACGGGAGAAGCGAGCAGTACTTC.

The CDR3 loop reads CASSDSSFTGELFF. CDR3 DNA: TGTGCCAGCAGTGATTCATCCTTCACCGGGGAGCTGTTTTTT. The chain recombines TRBV6-4 with TRBJ2-2; D call uncertain. In germline, CDR1 is MRHNA, CDR2 SNTAGT. Trimming left V 3 bases short and J 4 bases short, with 9 bases between. The CDR3 extends over 14 amino acids.

DNA for the CDR3: TGCGCCAGCAGCCAAGAGTGGCAGGGCATCTACGAGCAGTACTTC. This gives the protein CASSQEWQGIYEQYF. This rearrangement joins TRBV4-3 to TRBJ2-7; D may be TRBD1 (5 bases). The CDR3 runs to 15 residues. Per germline, CDR1 LGHNA and CDR2 YSLEER. V was pared by 0 bases and J by 3 bases, with 12 bases between.

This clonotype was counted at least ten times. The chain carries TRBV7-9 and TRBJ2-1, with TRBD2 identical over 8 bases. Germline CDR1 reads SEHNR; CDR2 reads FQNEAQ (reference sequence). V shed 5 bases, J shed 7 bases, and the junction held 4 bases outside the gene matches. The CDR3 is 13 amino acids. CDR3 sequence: CASSGPGGNEQFF. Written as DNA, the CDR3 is TGTGCCAGCAGCGGCCCGGGGGGGAATGAGCAGTTCTTC.

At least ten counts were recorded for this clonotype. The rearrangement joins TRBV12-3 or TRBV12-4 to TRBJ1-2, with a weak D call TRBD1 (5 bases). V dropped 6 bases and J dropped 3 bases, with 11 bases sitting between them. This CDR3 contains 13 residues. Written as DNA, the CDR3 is TGTGCCAGCAGCTCCGGGACGGACTATGGCTACACCTTC. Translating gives CASSSGTDYGYTF.